The 10 T cell receptor beta chains listed next were all sequenced from one sample in a study of CD8 T cells in ankylosing spondylitis (dated by TCRdb to 2016 to 2017). The research as a whole found: A TCR beta motif made up of several highly homologous amino acid variants appeared to be characteristic of blood from ankylosing spondylitis patients.

Receptor libraries were prepared by 5' RACE. The sequencing machine was an Illumina HiSeq 2500. TCRdb ran its own pipeline on the public reads, namely fastp trimming at Q25 and MiXCR clone calling, and kept in-frame beta chains. Each entry is one CDR3 protein sequence, shown with its most common DNA and genes. This sample lists approximately 550,000 distinct CDR3 sequences; 9.5% to 15% were detected once. Clones ranked in the top ten supply approximately 6.2% of the sample. Their recognized antigens are unknown. Sequenced material: blood, either unsorted or a sorted T cell fraction (not recorded which). The receptors originated from a male donor with ankylosing spondylitis.

The gene calls are TRBV7-2 and TRBJ2-5, with D hard to call. The CDR3 consists of 14 residues. Germline V gene lookup returns CDR1 SGHTA and CDR2 FQGNSA. V lost 0 bases, J lost 2 bases, and 7 bases lay in between. The CDR3 loop reads CASSLATNQETQYF. In DNA, the CDR3 is TGTGCCAGCAGCTTAGCGACAAATCAAGAGACCCAGTACTTC. The full variable domain, in which reference TRBV7-2 and TRBJ2-5 provide the parts outside the CDR3, is GAGVSQSPSNKVTEKGKDVELRCDPISGHTALYWYRQSLGQGLEFLIYFQGNSAPDKSGLPSDRFSAERTGGSVSTLTIQRTQQEDSAVYLCASSLATNQETQYFGPGTRLLVL.

The CDR3: CASSLFQGPGYTF. CDR3 DNA sequence: TGTGCCAGCAGCTTATTTCAGGGGCCCGGCTACACCTTC. This sequence joins TRBV11-2 and TRBJ1-2; D may be TRBD1 (6 bases). CDR1 is SGHAT, CDR2 FQNNGV, per germline. V was pared by 2 bases and J by 8 bases, with 12 bases between. The CDR3 sequence is 13 residues long.

This clonotype has a count of ten or more. V and J are TRBV7-9 and TRBJ2-3; D is possibly TRBD1 (6 bases). This CDR3 is 16 amino acids long. Trimming removed 1 base from V and 2 bases from J, with 13 bases in between. The germline CDR1 and CDR2 sequences are SEHNR and FQNEAQ (reference sequence). CDR3 protein: CASSLDLSGDTDTQYF. In DNA, the CDR3 is TGTGCCAGCAGCTTAGACCTCTCAGGGGACACAGATACGCAGTATTTT.

This clonotype was seen a handful of times. This chain joins TRBV20-1 and TRBJ1-5; 8 bases agree with TRBD1. Germline V lookup: CDR1 DFQATT, CDR2 SNEGSKA (reference sequence). V lost 0 bases, J lost 1 base, and 2 bases stayed unmatched. The CDR3 has 15 amino acids. The CDR3, as DNA: TGCAGTGCTAGAGACAGGACAGGGAGCAATCAGCCCCAGCATTTT. Its protein is CSARDRTGSNQPQHF.

This clonotype has more than one count but fewer than ten. The V gene is TRBV20-1, the J gene TRBJ1-5; D unclear. Germline V gives CDR1 DFQATT, CDR2 SNEGSKA (reference sequence). This CDR3 is 17 amino acids long. V was clipped by 0 bases and J by 0 bases, with 15 bases between them. The CDR3 loop is CSARETGRHYSNQPQHF. The CDR3 DNA reads as TGCAGTGCTAGAGAAACGGGCAGGCATTATAGCAATCAGCCCCAGCATTTT.

At least ten counts were recorded for this clonotype. The V and J genes are TRBV7-2 and TRBJ1-2; TRBD1 aligns across 10 bases. The germline V gene encodes CDR1 SGHTA and CDR2 FQGNSA. CDR3 length: 15 amino acids. V was pared by 5 bases and J by 8 bases, with 11 bases of the junction left unmatched. The CDR3 nucleotides read TGTGCCAGCAGCCCTACCCCCGGGACAGGGGTAGGCTACACCTTC. Translation gives CASSPTPGTGVGYTF.

This clonotype was recorded many times. This chain connects TRBV5-1 to TRBJ2-1; D is undetermined. V gave up 0 bases and J gave up 3 bases, with 7 bases separating them. The CDR3 sequence is 14 residues long. CDR1 SGHRS and CDR2 YFSETQ come from the germline V gene. The DNA of the CDR3 is TGCGCCAGCAGCTTGGGGCAGAGCTACAATGAGCAGTTCTTC. Amino acid sequence: CASSLGQSYNEQFF.

This sequence joins TRBV20-1 and TRBJ2-3, with a possible D match to TRBD2 (5 bases). V lost 5 bases, J lost 0 bases, and 15 bases lay in between. In germline, CDR1 is DFQATT, CDR2 SNEGSKA (reference sequence). The CDR3 is 15 residues long. The CDR3 spells CSAPGSPTSTDTQYF. The CDR3 DNA follows: TGCAGTGCTCCGGGGAGCCCGACTAGCACAGATACGCAGTATTTT.

This clonotype was picked up many times. The chain is built from TRBV20-1 and TRBJ1-1, with D perhaps matching TRBD1 (5 bases). The ends were cut back, 0 bases at V and 7 bases at J, with 9 bases in the middle. Germline CDR1 is DFQATT and CDR2 is SNEGSKA (reference sequence). The length of the CDR3 is 12 residues. CDR3 DNA sequence: TGCAGTGCTAGAGACCAGGGTAGTGAAGCTTTCTTT. Encoded protein: CSARDQGSEAFF.

This clonotype was seen ten or more times. This chain connects TRBV7-9 to TRBJ1-5, with a possible D match to TRBD1 (6 bases). This CDR3 spans 14 amino acids. Germline CDR1 is SEHNR and CDR2 is FQNEAQ (reference sequence). V was pared by 5 bases and J by 4 bases, with 12 bases between. This chain's CDR3 is CASSPGTKNQPQHF. The CDR3 DNA reads TGTGCCAGCAGCCCCGGGACAAAGAATCAGCCCCAGCATTTT.